This TCR beta chain emerged from a study of T cells in Graves' hyperthyroidism and ophthalmopathy. Study observations and caveats: Peripheral blood also featured most of the thyroid clonotypes expanded above 0.001. Separation of ophthalmopathy from stable hyperthyroidism was achieved by a 13 V-J model. Ophthalmopathy onset followed model prediction by a median around six months.

This clonotype turned up a few times. The antigen remains undetermined. RNA transcripts gave rise to amplified TCR beta CDR3 regions. Carried out on the TCR CDR3, a first-round RT-PCR used the HTBI primer set. TCRdb processed the multiplex PCR reads anew with MiXCR; each CDR3 protein has one entry. The data contain approximately 510,000 distinct CDR3 sequences, over 35% of them seen just once; the ten biggest clones take up 35% to 50%. Diagnoses were established using clinical symptoms, serum thyroxine and TRAb, thyroid ultrasound and orbital computed tomography. This TCR was recovered from an adult woman with Graves' disease, either hyperthyroidism or ophthalmopathy (not recorded which). Sequences were obtained from peripheral blood or thyroid tissue (not recorded which).

This CDR3 is CSVRDRGQETQYF. CDR3 in DNA: TGCAGCGTTCGTGACAGGGGTCAAGAGACCCAGTACTTC. This chain uses TRBV29-1 with TRBJ2-5; 8 nucleotides match TRBD1. CDR1 and CDR2 from the germline V gene are SQVTM and ANQGSEA. The V segment lost 5 bases and the J segment 2 bases; nucleotides outside the gene matches: 4. There are 13 residues in the CDR3.